What follows are 15 T cell receptor beta chains derived from one specimen sequenced in a study of blood T cell repertoires in COVID-19. Measured with immunoSEQ multiplex PCR; TCRdb has only the in-frame clones, and not every one. This table holds approximately 110,000 clones, 82% found once. The sample was peripheral blood. Source of these receptors: a man aged 65 to 85 with acute or convalescent COVID-19.

The chain recombines TRBV28 with TRBJ2-1; 8 bases agree with TRBD1. The CDR3 length is 15 residues. J lost 7 bases, V lost 4 bases, and 9 bases had no gene match. The germline V gene has CDR1 MDHEN and CDR2 SYDVKM. The CDR3, as DNA: TGTGCCAGCAGTTCTTTTGTGACAGGGGCGAATGAGCAGTTCTTC. This encodes CASSSFVTGANEQFF.

The chain carries TRBV19 and TRBJ2-3; D is unresolved. This CDR3 has 13 residues. The germline V and J ends were trimmed by 8 bases and 4 bases, with 13 bases remaining between them. CDR1 LNHDA and CDR2 SQIVND come from the germline V gene (reference sequence). In DNA, the CDR3 is TGTGCCAGTTCTATCCCACTTTCAGATACGCAGTATTTT. It is translated as CASSIPLSDTQYF.

The rearrangement links TRBV5-1 to TRBJ1-2; unclear D gene. CDR3 length equals 14 residues. Trimming left V 4 bases short and J 2 bases short, with 12 bases between. CDR1 and CDR2 (germline): SGHRS, YFSETQ. The CDR3, as DNA: TGCGCCAGCAGCAGGGAGGACGGGAACTATGGCTACACCTTC. Translating it yields CASSREDGNYGYTF.

The table lists this clone with a count of one. The chain carries TRBV28 and TRBJ2-7; TRBD1 matches at 7 bases. V shed 1 base, J shed 0 bases, and the junction held 3 bases outside the gene matches. Looked up from germline, CDR1 is MDHEN and CDR2 is SYDVKM. This CDR3 comprises 15 residues. CDR3 DNA sequence: TGTGCCAGCAGTTTATACAGGACAGGCTCCTACGAGCAGTACTTC. It specifies CASSLYRTGSYEQYF.

The chain is built from TRBV29-1 and TRBJ2-1, with D possibly matching TRBD2 (7 bases). This CDR3 has 18 amino acids. CDR1 SQVTM and CDR2 ANQGSEA come from the germline V gene. Trimming pared 4 bases from V and 10 bases from J, leaving 32 bases between. In nucleotides, the CDR3 is TGCAGCGTTGCGGGGGGATTACGGGGGGCAACCCGGGGAGGGGAGCAGTTCTTC. Protein: CSVAGGLRGATRGGEQFF.

The chain joins TRBV7-8 to TRBJ2-5; a possible D gene is TRBD2 (7 bases). The CDR3 contains 15 residues. Trimming left V 2 bases short and J 2 bases short, with 12 bases between. Germline lookup yields CDR1 SGHVS and CDR2 FQNEAQ. CDR3 sequence (DNA): TGTGCCAGCAGCTTAAACGCGGGGGCTCAAGAGACCCAGTACTTC. Translating gives CASSLNAGAQETQYF.

The J gene is TRBJ2-2, the V gene TRBV21-1; TRBD2 is taken as the D call from the table, unchecked against the DNA. TRBV21-1 is listed as a pseudogene. This CDR3 is 12 amino acids long. The CDR3 DNA is TGTGCCAGCAGCAAAATCGCCGGGGAGCTGTTTTTT. Translation: CASSKIAGELFF.

The chain uses TRBV6-6 and TRBJ2-2; D gene uncertain. Trimming took 0 bases from V and 2 from J, leaving 7 bases between them. CDR1 and CDR2 (germline): MNHNY, SVGAGI (reference sequence). The CDR3 is 15 amino acids. The CDR3: CASSYSARNTGELFF. The CDR3 DNA follows: TGTGCCAGCAGTTACTCCGCGAGAAACACCGGGGAGCTGTTTTTT.

V gene TRBV6-5 combines with J gene TRBJ2-1; TRBD2 matches at 15 bases. CDR1 and CDR2 from the germline V gene are MNHEY and SVGAGI. CDR3 length: 16 residues. V was pared by 2 bases and J by 10 bases, with 6 bases of the junction left unmatched. The CDR3 here is CASSYGTSGRKGEQFF. In DNA, the CDR3 is TGTGCCAGCAGTTACGGGACTAGCGGGAGGAAAGGGGAGCAGTTCTTC.

With respect to this clone: The sample has other DNA sequences that encode this CDR3 too. The V and J genes are TRBV5-1 and TRBJ2-6, with a tentative D call TRBD2 (6 bases). Between the trimmed V and J ends, which lost 0 bases and 1 base, there was a span of 8 bases. CDR3 size: 16 residues. The germline V gene has CDR1 SGHRS and CDR2 YFSETQ. CDR3 in DNA: TGCGCCAGCAGCTTGGCCGCGGGGTCTGGGGCCAACGTCCTGACTTTC. Residues: CASSLAAGSGANVLTF.

The rearrangement links TRBV28 to TRBJ1-1, with 7 bases that match TRBD1. Germline CDR1 MDHEN, CDR2 SYDVKM. J gave up 7 bases and V 6 bases, and 14 bases lay outside the gene matches. The CDR3 length is 15 residues. In DNA, the CDR3 is TGTGCCAGCAGCCCCGGGGACAGAAAAGATTTTGAAGCTTTCTTT. It is translated as CASSPGDRKDFEAFF.

V and J are TRBV5-6 and TRBJ1-6; 7 bases fit TRBD1. This CDR3 has 14 residues. Trimming cost V 4 bases and J 10 bases; bases outside gene matches: 8. CDR1 is SGHDT and CDR2 is YYEEEE in the germline V gene. The CDR3 spells CASSTRGIRSPLHF. CDR3 in DNA: TGTGCCAGCAGCACCAGGGGGATTCGGTCACCCCTCCACTTT.

The V gene is TRBV28, the J gene TRBJ1-3; the D gene is possibly TRBD1 (6 bases). Deletions cut 8 bases from V and 4 bases from J, with 18 bases between. The CDR3 spans 15 residues. Germline assignment: CDR1 MDHEN and CDR2 SYDVKM. CDR3 residues: CASLIRTVHGNTIYF. The CDR3 nucleotides are TGTGCCAGCCTGATACGGACAGTTCACGGAAACACCATATATTTT.

This clone occurred a few times. The rearrangement uses TRBV4-2 and TRBJ1-6; no reliable D call. CDR3 length equals 18 residues. The V and J ends lost 0 bases and 5 bases respectively, with 17 bases between them. The germline gives CDR1 LGHNA, CDR2 YNFKEQ. The CDR3 DNA reads as TGTGCCAGCAGCCAAGAAGCGGCCCTAAGGGCTAATAATTCACCCCTCCACTTT. It encodes CASSQEAALRANNSPLHF.

The chain is built from TRBV4-2 and TRBJ2-7, with 11 bases matching TRBD2. The germline V gene encodes CDR1 LGHNA and CDR2 YNFKEQ. The V gene end was trimmed by 0 bases and the J gene end by 10 bases; junction bases not matched to a gene: 14. The CDR3 spans 17 residues. CDR3 DNA sequence: TGTGCCAGCAGCCAAGATTCGACTAGCGGGGTCATTCAGGGCCAGTACTTC. As protein: CASSQDSTSGVIQGQYF.